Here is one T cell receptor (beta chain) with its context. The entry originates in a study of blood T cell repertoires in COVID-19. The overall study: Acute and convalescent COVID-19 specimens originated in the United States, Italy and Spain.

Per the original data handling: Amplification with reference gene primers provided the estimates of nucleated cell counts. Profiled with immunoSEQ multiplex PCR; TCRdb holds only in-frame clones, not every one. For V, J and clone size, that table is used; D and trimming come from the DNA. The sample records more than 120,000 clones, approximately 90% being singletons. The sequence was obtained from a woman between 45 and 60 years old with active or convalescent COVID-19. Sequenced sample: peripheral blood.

The CDR3 coding sequence is TGTGCCAGCAGTCCCCCTGGACAGCTCAGATCCTACGAGCAGTACTTC. Protein product: CASSPPGQLRSYEQYF. The genes are TRBV28 and TRBJ2-7; a weak D match, TRBD1 (6 bases). Germline CDR1 and CDR2: MDHEN and SYDVKM. CDR3 length equals 16 residues. Trimming cost V 5 bases and J 1 base, with 18 bases left between them. The variable domain in full, completed from reference TRBV28 and TRBJ2-7, reads DVKVTQSSRYLVKRTGEKVFLECVQDMDHENMFWYRQDPGLGLRLIYFSYDVKMKEKGDIPEGYSVSREKKERFSLILESASTNQTSMYLCASSPPGQLRSYEQYFGPGTRLTVT.